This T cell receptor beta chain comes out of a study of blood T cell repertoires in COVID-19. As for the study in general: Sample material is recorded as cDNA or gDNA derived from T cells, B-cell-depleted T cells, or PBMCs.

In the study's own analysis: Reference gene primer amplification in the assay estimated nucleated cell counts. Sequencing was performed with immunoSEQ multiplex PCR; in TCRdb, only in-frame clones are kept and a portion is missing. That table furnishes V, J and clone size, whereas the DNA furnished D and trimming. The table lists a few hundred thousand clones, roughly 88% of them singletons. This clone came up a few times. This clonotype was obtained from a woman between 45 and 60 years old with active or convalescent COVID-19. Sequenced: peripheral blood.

The CDR3 sequence is CASSQDQGQGNFGYTF. CDR3 DNA sequence: TGTGCCAGCAGCCAAGATCAGGGACAGGGAAATTTTGGCTACACCTTC. This chain connects TRBV4-2 to TRBJ1-2; 9 positions agree with TRBD1. CDR1 is LGHNA, CDR2 YNFKEQ, per germline. The CDR3 sequence is 16 residues long. V was pared by 0 bases and J by 7 bases, with 9 bases of the junction left unmatched.